This note documents a single T cell receptor beta chain sequence. The antigen is undetermined. Each diagnosis was grounded in clinical symptoms, serum thyroxine and TRAb, thyroid ultrasound, and orbital computed tomography. When hyperthyroidism was first diagnosed, the blood sample was taken, preceding any ophthalmopathy symptoms. The PBMCs were taken from about 10 ml of fresh peripheral blood. This sample is drawn from a study of T cells in Graves' hyperthyroidism and ophthalmopathy. General observations from the study: Ophthalmopathy was predicted by the model a median of roughly 6.7 months ahead of onset.

What was amplified from RNA transcripts were TCR beta CDR3 regions. Carried out on the TCR CDR3, a first-round RT-PCR used the HTBI primer set. MiXCR was run by TCRdb on the multiplex PCR reads, yielding one entry per CDR3 protein. The sample lists some 600,000 distinct CDR3 sequences, around 14% occurring once. Germline values: CDR1 GTSNPN, CDR2 SVGIG (reference sequence). The CDR3 extends over 15 amino acids. V was cut by 6 bases and J by 0 bases, with 16 bases left in between. The TCR sequence derives from a woman in her 30s with Graves' hyperthyroidism that later progressed to Graves' ophthalmopathy. The sequenced material came from blood. The V gene is TRBV30, the J gene TRBJ2-3; D could derive from TRBD1 or TRBD2 (5 bases each). Written as DNA, the CDR3 is TGTGCCTGCGTCTCGCCGAGGGGAAGCACAGATACGCAGTATTTT. Translation: CACVSPRGSTDTQYF. Based on the CDR3 plus reference TRBV30 and TRBJ2-3, the full variable domain is SQTIHQWPATLVQPVGSPLSLECTVEGTSNPNLYWYRQAAGRGLQLLFYSVGIGQISSEVPQNLSASRPQDRQFILSSKKLLLSDSGFYLCACVSPRGSTDTQYFGPGTRLTVL.